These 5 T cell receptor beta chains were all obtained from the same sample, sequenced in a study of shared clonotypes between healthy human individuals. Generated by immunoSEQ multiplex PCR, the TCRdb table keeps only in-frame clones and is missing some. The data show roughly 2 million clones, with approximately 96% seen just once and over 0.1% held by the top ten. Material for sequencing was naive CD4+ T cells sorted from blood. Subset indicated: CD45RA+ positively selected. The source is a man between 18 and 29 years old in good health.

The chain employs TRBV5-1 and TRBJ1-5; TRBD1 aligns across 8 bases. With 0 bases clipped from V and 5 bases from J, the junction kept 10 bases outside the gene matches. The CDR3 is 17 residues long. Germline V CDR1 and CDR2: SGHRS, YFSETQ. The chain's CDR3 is CASSLGPGGNSDQPQHF. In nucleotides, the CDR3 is TGCGCCAGCAGCTTGGGTCCAGGGGGCAATTCGGATCAGCCCCAGCATTTT.

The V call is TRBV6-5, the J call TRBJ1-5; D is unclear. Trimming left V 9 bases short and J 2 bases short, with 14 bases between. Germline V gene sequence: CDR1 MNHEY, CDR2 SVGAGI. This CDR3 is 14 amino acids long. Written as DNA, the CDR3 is TGTGCCAGTCAACTTGGAGGAGGCAATCAGCCCCAGCATTTT. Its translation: CASQLGGGNQPQHF.

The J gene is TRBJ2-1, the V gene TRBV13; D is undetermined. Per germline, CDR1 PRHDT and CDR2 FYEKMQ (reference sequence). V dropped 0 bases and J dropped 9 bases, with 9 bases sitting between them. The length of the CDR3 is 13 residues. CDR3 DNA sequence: TGTGCCAGCAGCTTAGGCCCCCGGGCTGAGCAGTTCTTC. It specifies CASSLGPRAEQFF. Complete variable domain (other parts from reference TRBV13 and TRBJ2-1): AAGVIQSPRHLIKEKRETATLKCYPIPRHDTVYWYQQGPGQDPQFLISFYEKMQSDKGSIPDRFSAQQFSDYHSELNMSSLELGDSALYFCASSLGPRAEQFFGPGTRLTVL.

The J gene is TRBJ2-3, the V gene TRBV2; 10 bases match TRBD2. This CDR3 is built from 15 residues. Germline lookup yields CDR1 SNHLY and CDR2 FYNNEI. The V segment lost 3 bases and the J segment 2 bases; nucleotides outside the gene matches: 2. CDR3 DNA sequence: TGTGCCAGCAGTGATAGCGGGGGGATCACAGATACGCAGTATTTT. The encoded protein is CASSDSGGITDTQYF.

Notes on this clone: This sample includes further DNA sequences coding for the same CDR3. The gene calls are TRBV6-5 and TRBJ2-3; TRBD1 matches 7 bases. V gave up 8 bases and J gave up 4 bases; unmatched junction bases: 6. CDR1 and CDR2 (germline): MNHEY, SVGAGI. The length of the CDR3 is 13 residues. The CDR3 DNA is TGTGCCAGCTCCCGACAGGGTGCAGATACGCAGTATTTT. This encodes CASSRQGADTQYF.